The next 11 T cell receptor beta chains were all read from a single sample in a study of blood T cell repertoires in COVID-19. Generated by immunoSEQ multiplex PCR, the TCRdb table keeps only in-frame clones and is missing some. The data contain more than 300,000 clones, more than 70% of them seen just once; the ten biggest clones take up roughly 1.2%. Sequencing was carried out using PBMCs or T cells enriched from blood (not recorded which). The receptors come from a woman aged 18 to 35 who had recovered from COVID-19.

This clone was counted a few times. The chain has TRBV18 and TRBJ1-1; 7 bases fit TRBD1. This CDR3 spans 14 amino acids. The V and J ends lost 6 bases and 5 bases, in that order; junction bases with no gene match: 9. Germline assignment: CDR1 KGHSH and CDR2 LQKENI. The DNA for the CDR3 is TGTGCCAGCTCCCTGACAGGGAAGGCAACTGAAGCTTTCTTT. Its protein product is CASSLTGKATEAFF. The complete variable domain, with remaining parts taken from reference TRBV18 and TRBJ1-1, reads NAGVMQNPRHLVRRRGQEARLRCSPMKGHSHVYWYRQLPEEGLKFMVYLQKENIIDESGMPKERFSAEFPKEGPSILRIQQVVRGDSAAYFCASSLTGKATEAFFGQGTRLTVV.

The rearrangement uses TRBV5-5 and TRBJ2-5; D perhaps matches TRBD1 (5 bases). CDR1 is SGHKS, CDR2 YYEKEE, per germline (reference sequence). The V end was cut by 0 bases, the J end by 4 bases, with 10 bases between. This CDR3 region has 14 residues. The CDR3 sequence is CASSLGGLIETQYF. DNA of the CDR3: TGTGCCAGCAGCTTGGGGGGCCTAATAGAGACCCAGTACTTC.

This chain connects TRBV9 to TRBJ1-2; weak D call: TRBD1 (5 bases). The CDR3 has 15 residues. Germline CDR1 and CDR2: SGDLS and YYNGEE. Trimming left V 0 bases short and J 4 bases short, with 13 bases between. The CDR3: CASSVGAEGLYGYTF. The CDR3 bases are TGTGCCAGCAGCGTAGGAGCGGAGGGACTCTATGGCTACACCTTC.

This chain links TRBV6-5 with TRBJ2-1, with 9 bases matching TRBD1. The CDR3 loop spans 15 amino acids. J gave up 2 bases and V 5 bases, and 4 bases lay outside the gene matches. In germline, CDR1 is MNHEY, CDR2 SVGAGI. In DNA, the CDR3 is TGTGCCAGCAGTCCACAGGGGGCGACCTACAATGAGCAGTTCTTC. It encodes CASSPQGATYNEQFF.

The chain recombines TRBV7-9 with TRBJ1-4; D is undetermined. Germline V CDR1 and CDR2: SEHNR, FQNEAQ (reference sequence). The CDR3 is 14 amino acids. Trimming stripped 4 bases from V and 8 bases from J, with 14 bases between. The CDR3 reads CASSSTGIAEKLFF. DNA for the CDR3: TGTGCCAGCAGCTCCACCGGGATCGCAGAAAAACTGTTTTTT.

The chain combines TRBV9 with TRBJ2-7; tentative D call: TRBD1 (6 bases). Trimming cost V 7 bases and J 6 bases, with 14 bases left between them. The CDR3 totals 12 residues. Germline values: CDR1 SGDLS, CDR2 YYNGEE. The CDR3 DNA reads as TGTGCCAGCGGAACCCGGGACACCGAGCAGTACTTC. This codes for CASGTRDTEQYF.

The chain carries TRBV14 and TRBJ1-2; D remains unclear. The germline V gene encodes CDR1 SGHDN and CDR2 FVKESK. Trimming left V 0 bases short and J 5 bases short, with 19 bases between. The CDR3 covers 17 residues. CDR3 DNA sequence: TGTGCCAGCAGCCAAGAACTAGGGTACACCGTAAATTATGGCTACACCTTC. Its translation is CASSQELGYTVNYGYTF.

The gene calls are TRBV7-3 and TRBJ2-3, with D perhaps matching TRBD1 (5 bases). The CDR3 sequence is 13 residues long. V shed 7 bases and J shed 4 bases, with 12 bases lying between them. CDR1 and CDR2 (germline): SGHTA, FQGTGA. For the CDR3, the DNA is TGTGCCAGCAACCCCGACAGCGCAGATACGCAGTATTTT. Translating gives CASNPDSADTQYF.

The V gene is TRBV30, the J gene TRBJ2-7, with a possible D match to TRBD2 (6 bases). The germline V gene has CDR1 GTSNPN and CDR2 SVGIG (reference sequence). V was shortened by 0 bases and J by 7 bases, with 13 bases between the two germline ends. CDR3 length: 13 amino acids. CDR3 in DNA: TGTGCCTGGAGTGTGGGCCAGGCGGGGGAGCAGTACTTC. It is translated as CAWSVGQAGEQYF.

The chain recombines TRBV4-3 with TRBJ2-6; D is possibly TRBD2 (5 bases). This CDR3 is built from 16 residues. Per the germline V gene, CDR1 is LGHNA and CDR2 is YSLEER. Trimming left V 0 bases short and J 2 bases short, with 8 bases between. For the CDR3, the DNA is TGCGCCAGCAGCCAAGAACCCGGGACTGGGGCCAACGTCCTGACTTTC. This translates into CASSQEPGTGANVLTF.

The chain has TRBV4-1 and TRBJ1-6; D gene ambiguous. Germline V gene sequence: CDR1 MGHRA, CDR2 YSYEKL. Trimming took off 0 bases at V and 5 bases at J, with 5 bases between the two ends. This CDR3 contains 14 residues. The CDR3 bases are TGCGCCAGCAGCCAAGACCAGAATAATTCACCCCTCCACTTT. Protein: CASSQDQNNSPLHF.